These 22 T cell receptor beta chains were sequenced from one sample in a study of shared clonotypes between healthy human individuals. The method was immunoSEQ multiplex PCR; TCRdb's version includes in-frame clones alone and lacks a portion of them. The table lists about 1 million clones, roughly 80% of them singletons. Sequencing was done on a sample of memory CD4+ T cells sorted from blood. Sample subset: CD45RA-negative fraction. These receptors were obtained from a man younger than 30 in good health.

The chain joins TRBV7-9 to TRBJ2-3; 10 nucleotides line up with TRBD2. Per germline, CDR1 SEHNR and CDR2 FQNEAQ (reference sequence). The ends lost 5 bases at V and 6 bases at J; junction bases unmatched: 11. The CDR3 contains 16 residues. The CDR3 nucleotides are TGTGCCAGCAGCCCCGGACTAGCGGCCCTCGGGGATACGCAGTATTTT. It is translated as CASSPGLAALGDTQYF.

V gene TRBV11-2 combines with J gene TRBJ1-1; TRBD1 matches 12 bases. J lost 11 bases, V lost 2 bases, and 15 bases had no gene match. CDR1 SGHAT and CDR2 FQNNGV come from the germline V gene. CDR3 length equals 17 residues. The CDR3 DNA reads as TGTGCCAGCAGCTTACGTCCCCCCCGGGACAGGGGGCTTGGGGCTTTCTTT. Encoded protein: CASSLRPPRDRGLGAFF.

V gene TRBV6-1 combines with J gene TRBJ2-7, with 8 bases aligning to TRBD2. CDR1 is MNHNS, CDR2 SASEGT, per germline. The CDR3 totals 15 residues. J gave up 5 bases and V 3 bases, and 9 bases lay outside the gene matches. The CDR3 reads CASSELGLGAHEQYF. The DNA of the CDR3 is TGTGCCAGCAGTGAGCTGGGACTAGGGGCCCACGAGCAGTACTTC.

This clone was recorded only once. The V and J genes are TRBV7-9 and TRBJ1-1; TRBD1 is a possible D gene (5 bases). The CDR3 extends over 14 amino acids. Between the trimmed V and J ends, which lost 5 bases and 4 bases, there was a span of 14 bases. The V gene's germline CDR1 is SEHNR and CDR2 FQNEAQ (reference sequence). The DNA for the CDR3 is TGTGCCAGCAGCCCGGCAGGGCGAATCACTGAAGCTTTCTTT. Its protein is CASSPAGRITEAFF. Full variable domain (missing parts from reference TRBV7-9 and TRBJ1-1): DTGVSQNPRHKITKRGQNVTFRCDPISEHNRLYWYRQTLGQGPEFLTYFQNEAQLEKSRLLSDRFSAERPKGSFSTLEIQRTEQGDSAMYLCASSPAGRITEAFFGQGTRLTVV.

This chain links TRBV4-2 with TRBJ1-5, with 8 bases lining up with TRBD1. The CDR3 is made up of 16 amino acids. Looked up from germline, CDR1 is LGHNA and CDR2 is YNFKEQ. V gave up 1 base and J gave up 5 bases; unmatched junction bases: 7. CDR3 sequence: CASSQAAGQAYQPQHF. The CDR3 bases are TGTGCCAGCAGCCAAGCGGCGGGACAGGCCTATCAGCCCCAGCATTTT.

This sequence joins TRBV10-3 and TRBJ2-7; 7 nucleotides align to TRBD1. The CDR3 runs 16 residues. Per the germline V gene, CDR1 is ENHRY and CDR2 is SYGVKD. Unmatched junction bases numbered 9, after V lost 4 bases and J lost 0 bases. CDR3 sequence (DNA): TGTGCCATCAGTGGACTTCCGGGACAGCGCTCCTACGAGCAGTACTTC. This gives the protein CAISGLPGQRSYEQYF.

This chain connects TRBV27 to TRBJ1-5, with D perhaps TRBD1 (6 bases). V was cut by 2 bases and J by 0 bases, with 8 bases left in between. The germline V gene has CDR1 MNHEY and CDR2 SMNVEV (reference sequence). This CDR3 contains 15 residues. As DNA, the CDR3 is TGTGCCAGCAGTTTAAGGGGGGATAGCAATCAGCCCCAGCATTTT. It codes for CASSLRGDSNQPQHF.

V and J are TRBV6-6 and TRBJ1-2; the D gene is possibly TRBD1 (6 bases). Trimming cost V 5 bases and J 2 bases, with 18 bases left between them. The germline V gene encodes CDR1 MNHNY and CDR2 SVGAGI (reference sequence). This CDR3 is 16 amino acids long. CDR3 region: CASSTKSGTQNYGYTF. The CDR3 nucleotides are TGTGCCAGCAGTACAAAATCCGGGACACAAAACTATGGCTACACCTTC.

The gene calls are TRBV29-1 and TRBJ2-5, with D perhaps TRBD1 or TRBD2 (5 bases each). V shed 4 bases and J shed 5 bases, with 20 bases lying between them. Per the germline V gene, CDR1 is SQVTM and CDR2 is ANQGSEA. The CDR3 totals 15 residues. CDR3 in amino acids: CSVGVGGGPGETQYF. Written as DNA, the CDR3 is TGCAGCGTTGGAGTGGGTGGGGGACCCGGGGAGACCCAGTACTTC. Full variable domain (outside the CDR3, taken from reference TRBV29-1 and TRBJ2-5): SAVISQKPSRDICQRGTSLTIQCQVDSQVTMMFWYRQQPGQSLTLIATANQGSEATYESGFVIDKFPISRPNLTFSTLTVSNMSPEDSSIYLCSVGVGGGPGETQYFGPGTRLLVL.

The V gene is TRBV30, the J gene TRBJ1-3; the match to TRBD1 covers 7 bases. Germline V lookup: CDR1 GTSNPN, CDR2 SVGIG (reference sequence). V trimming: 5 bases; J trimming: 9 bases; junction bases outside the gene matches: 4. This CDR3 has 11 amino acids. The CDR3 loop reads CAWATGSTIYF. The DNA of the CDR3 is TGTGCCTGGGCGACAGGGAGCACCATATATTTT.

The rearrangement links TRBV12-2 to TRBJ2-4; the listed D gene, TRBD2, was not tested against the DNA. TRBV12-2 is a recognized pseudogene. This CDR3 has 19 residues. This CDR3 is CASRLVCSAASLAKNIQYF. The CDR3 DNA reads as TGTGCAAGTCGCTTAGTATGTTCGGCGGCTTCTTTAGCCAAAAACATTCAGTACTTC.

This chain uses TRBV30 with TRBJ2-4, with D possibly being TRBD2 (5 bases). There are 13 residues in the CDR3. V shed 2 bases and J shed 2 bases, with 7 bases lying between them. Germline assignment: CDR1 GTSNPN and CDR2 SVGIG (reference sequence). The CDR3 sequence: CAWSSGTKNIQYF. The CDR3 DNA is TGTGCCTGGAGTTCGGGGACCAAAAACATTCAGTACTTC.

The rearrangement links TRBV7-2 to TRBJ2-7; 8 bases match TRBD1. Germline-derived CDR1 and CDR2 are SGHTA and FQGNSA. V trimming: 4 bases; J trimming: 2 bases; junction bases outside the gene matches: 1. The CDR3 sequence is 13 residues long. CDR3 coding DNA: TGTGCCAGCAGCTGGGACAGGACCTACGAGCAGTACTTC. The encoded protein is CASSWDRTYEQYF.

The chain has TRBV7-2 and TRBJ2-1; TRBD1 aligns across 9 bases. Germline V gene lookup returns CDR1 SGHTA and CDR2 FQGNSA. This CDR3 has 14 amino acids. V was clipped by 6 bases and J by 6 bases; unmatched bases: 6. CDR3 coding DNA: TGTGCCAGCAGTCTACAGGGGGCAATCAATGAGCAGTTCTTC. Translation gives CASSLQGAINEQFF.

This clone has a count of ten or more. Distinct nucleotide sequences in the sample also encode this CDR3. The rearrangement uses TRBV7-8 and TRBJ1-6, with no clear D. Germline CDR1 is SGHVS and CDR2 is FQNEAQ. The CDR3 spans 16 residues. With 6 bases removed from V and 10 bases from J, the gap between germline ends came to 22 bases. The CDR3 nucleotides read TGTGCCAGCAGGGCGAATAGGACCCGTCGGAGCTCACCCCTCCACTTT. Translation gives CASRANRTRRSSPLHF.

This clone was recorded a few times. The chain uses TRBV28 and TRBJ1-1, with TRBD1 identical over 7 bases. The CDR3 extends over 12 amino acids. The germline CDR1 and CDR2 sequences are MDHEN and SYDVKM. The ends lost 5 bases at V and 11 bases at J; junction bases unmatched: 8. The CDR3 spells CASSLTGEKAFF. The DNA for the CDR3 is TGTGCCAGCAGTCTTACAGGGGAGAAGGCTTTCTTT.

The chain is built from TRBV7-9 and TRBJ1-2, with 9 bases identical to TRBD1. Germline V gene lookup returns CDR1 SEHNR and CDR2 FQNEAQ (reference sequence). This CDR3 comprises 14 residues. Trimming cost V 3 bases and J 8 bases; bases outside gene matches: 7. The CDR3 nucleotides are TGTGCCAGCAGCTTTGATGGGACAGGGAAAGGCTACACCTTC. This gives the protein CASSFDGTGKGYTF.

This chain links TRBV25-1 with TRBJ1-6, with 7 nucleotides matching TRBD1. Germline CDR1 reads MGHDK; CDR2 reads SYGVNS. The ends lost 6 bases at V and 5 bases at J; junction bases unmatched: 7. This CDR3 has 15 residues. The chain's CDR3 is CASSRGQVDNSPLHF. CDR3 DNA sequence: TGTGCCAGCAGCCGAGGACAGGTGGATAATTCACCCCTCCACTTT.

The chain has TRBV19 and TRBJ2-1; 10 nucleotides line up with TRBD2. The V gene end was trimmed by 6 bases and the J gene end by 6 bases; junction bases not matched to a gene: 8. Per the germline V gene, CDR1 is LNHDA and CDR2 is SQIVND (reference sequence). CDR3 length: 15 amino acids. The CDR3: CASSASGGTVNEQFF. In nucleotides, the CDR3 is TGTGCCAGTAGCGCTAGCGGGGGCACGGTCAATGAGCAGTTCTTC.

This clone was seen more than once but under ten times. V is TRBV11-2 and J is TRBJ1-1; D unresolved. Trimming cost V 4 bases and J 1 base, with 4 bases left between them. The CDR3 is made up of 12 amino acids. Looked up from germline, CDR1 is SGHAT and CDR2 is FQNNGV. Written as DNA, the CDR3 is TGTGCCAGCAGCTCCCAGAACACTGAAGCTTTCTTT. Translating gives CASSSQNTEAFF. The full variable domain, with the rest looked up from reference TRBV11-2 and TRBJ1-1, is EAGVAQSPRYKIIEKRQSVAFWCNPISGHATLYWYQQILGQGPKLLIQFQNNGVVDDSQLPKDRFSAERLKGVDSTLKIQPAKLEDSAVYLCASSSQNTEAFFGQGTRLTVV.

The V gene is TRBV29-1, the J gene TRBJ1-2; 9 bases are a match to TRBD1. The germline V gene has CDR1 SQVTM and CDR2 ANQGSEA. J gave up 2 bases and V 6 bases, and 4 bases lay outside the gene matches. The CDR3 sequence is 13 residues long. CDR3 DNA sequence: TGCAGCGTGGACAGGGGAGGAAACTATGGCTACACCTTC. This encodes CSVDRGGNYGYTF.

The CDR3 bases are TGCGCCAGCAGCTACTTGGGACAGACCGGGCGGGAGCTGTTTTTT. Its translation is CASSYLGQTGRELFF. This chain links TRBV5-1 with TRBJ2-2; 7 bases line up with TRBD1. V dropped 3 bases and J dropped 9; count of bases not matched to a gene: 11. Germline assignment: CDR1 SGHRS and CDR2 YFSETQ. CDR3 length: 15 residues.